The 29 T cell receptor beta chains below all came from one sample that was sequenced in a study of T-cell memory formation after mild COVID-19. TCRdb reprocessed the 5' RACE reads with MiXCR, giving one entry per CDR3 protein. The data contain about 350,000 distinct CDR3 sequences, 14% of them seen just once; the ten biggest clones take up around a fifth. Specimen: PBMCs or a T cell subset sorted from them (not recorded which). The receptors derive from a young man who had mild COVID-19 (a few samples of this study predate the infection). Cell type and time point are not known.

This clonotype was observed a handful of times. A read error may produce the germline difference seen at one junction end. The chain recombines TRBV7-9 with TRBJ2-1; 11 bases are shared with TRBD2. The CDR3 totals 16 residues. Germline V lookup: CDR1 SEHNR, CDR2 FQNEAQ (reference sequence). The CDR3 sequence is CASSLAGGRSYNEQFF. CDR3 DNA: TGTGCCAGCAGCCTAGCGGGGGGTCGCTCCTACAATGAGCAGTTCTTC.

In this sample, this clonotype turned up a few times. The chain recombines TRBV6-2 or TRBV6-3 with TRBJ2-5; D is perhaps TRBD2 (6 bases). V was shortened by 4 bases and J by 1 base, with 16 bases between the two germline ends. The CDR3 has 16 residues. Germline V gene sequence: CDR1 MNHEY, CDR2 SVGEGT. CDR3 loop: CASSSAASAIQETQYF. The CDR3 DNA reads as TGTGCCAGCAGTTCGGCGGCTAGCGCGATCCAAGAGACCCAGTACTTC.

The rearrangement joins TRBV11-3 to TRBJ2-3, with D possibly matching TRBD2 (6 bases). The germline CDR1 and CDR2 sequences are SGHNT and YENEEA. The CDR3 contains 14 residues. The ends were cut back, 3 bases at V and 4 bases at J, with 11 bases in the middle. The chain's CDR3 is CASSLEGGADTQYF. CDR3 DNA sequence: TGTGCCAGCAGCTTGGAGGGAGGCGCAGATACGCAGTATTTT.

The chain carries TRBV7-9 and TRBJ2-7; D perhaps matches TRBD2 (6 bases). Trimming removed 3 bases from V and 6 bases from J, with 12 bases in between. CDR1 SEHNR and CDR2 FQNEAQ come from the germline V gene (reference sequence). There are 13 residues in the CDR3. CDR3 nucleotide sequence: TGTGCCAGCAGCTTGGGGCTAGCGTCCGAGCAGTACTTC. It specifies CASSLGLASEQYF.

The chain joins TRBV4-2 to TRBJ2-2; no reliable D call. With 3 bases removed from V and 1 base from J, the gap between germline ends came to 6 bases. This CDR3 region has 14 residues. CDR1 LGHNA and CDR2 YNFKEQ come from the germline V gene. The DNA of the CDR3 is TGTGCCAGCAGCCAGGCGGAGAACACCGGGGAGCTGTTTTTT. Its translation is CASSQAENTGELFF.

There are a few counts of this clonotype. The rearrangement joins TRBV2 to TRBJ1-4; no clear D gene. Germline values: CDR1 SNHLY, CDR2 FYNNEI. Trimming removed 5 bases from V and 12 bases from J, with 19 bases in between. This CDR3 has 14 amino acids. CDR3 bases: TGTGCCAGCAGTAAAATCCGGGCCACCGGAGAACTGTTTTTT. It yields the protein CASSKIRATGELFF.

This clonotype was detected many times. This rearrangement joins TRBV5-4 to TRBJ2-1; no reliable D call. V was cut by 3 bases and J by 12 bases, with 16 bases left in between. The CDR3 totals 13 residues. In germline, CDR1 is SGHNT, CDR2 YYREEE (reference sequence). As DNA, the CDR3 is TGTGCCAGCAGCTCCTATGAGGCGTTTGGGCAGTTCTTC. This codes for CASSSYEAFGQFF.

This clonotype was counted a few times. The chain uses TRBV6-5 and TRBJ1-2, with 7 bases that match TRBD1. Germline V gene sequence: CDR1 MNHEY, CDR2 SVGAGI. The V and J ends lost 2 bases and 3 bases, in that order; junction bases with no gene match: 3. The CDR3 consists of 14 residues. CDR3: CASSYRGLYYGYTF. The CDR3 DNA reads as TGTGCCAGCAGTTACAGGGGGCTTTACTATGGCTACACCTTC.

A few counts support this clonotype. V is TRBV7-2 and J is TRBJ2-7; 8 positions match TRBD2. The CDR3 runs 15 residues. The germline gives CDR1 SGHTA, CDR2 FQGNSA. With V trimmed by 1 base and J by 2 bases, 4 bases remained unmatched. CDR3 amino acids: CASSLGGGGTYEQYF. The CDR3 nucleotides read TGTGCCAGCAGCTTAGGTGGCGGGGGGACCTACGAGCAGTACTTC.

The rearrangement links TRBV18 to TRBJ1-4; D gene uncertain. V lost 0 bases and J 5 bases, leaving 7 bases between the germline ends. The germline V gene has CDR1 KGHSH and CDR2 LQKENI. This CDR3 region has 14 residues. This CDR3 is CASSPPSENEKLFF. In DNA form, the CDR3 reads TGTGCCAGCTCACCACCCTCAGAGAATGAAAAACTGTTTTTT.

This clonotype came up a few times. The chain combines TRBV20-1 with TRBJ1-1; weak D call: TRBD1 (6 bases). Germline V gives CDR1 DFQATT, CDR2 SNEGSKA (reference sequence). The CDR3 runs to 14 residues. V lost 6 bases and J lost 0, with 14 bases in between. CDR3 loop: CSAAAGHLNTEAFF. As DNA, the CDR3 is TGCAGTGCCGCGGCGGGACACTTGAACACTGAAGCTTTCTTT.

The chain is built from TRBV27 and TRBJ1-2; D might be TRBD1 (6 bases). Per the germline V gene, CDR1 is MNHEY and CDR2 is SMNVEV (reference sequence). The CDR3 extends over 15 amino acids. Trimming cost V 6 bases and J 3 bases, with 17 bases left between them. This CDR3 reads CASSPTGAVHYGYTF. The CDR3 nucleotides read TGTGCCAGCAGCCCGACGGGGGCGGTTCACTATGGCTACACCTTC.

This clonotype appeared many times. The rearrangement uses TRBV5-1 and TRBJ2-6, with TRBD1 matching over 10 bases. CDR1 SGHRS and CDR2 YFSETQ come from the germline V gene. This CDR3 has 18 amino acids. J gave up 2 bases and V 4 bases, and 9 bases lay outside the gene matches. CDR3 sequence reads: CASSPQGQGWTGANVLTF. The DNA of the CDR3 is TGCGCCAGCAGCCCCCAGGGACAGGGGTGGACTGGGGCCAACGTCCTGACTTTC.

This clonotype was found many times. The chain recombines TRBV4-1 with TRBJ1-2; 7 nucleotides line up with TRBD1. Germline loops: CDR1 MGHRA, CDR2 YSYEKL. V was pared by 3 bases and J by 10 bases, with 8 bases of the junction left unmatched. The CDR3 totals 13 residues. This chain's CDR3 is CASSQNDRDTYTF. CDR3 bases: TGCGCCAGCAGCCAGAACGACAGGGACACCTACACCTTC.

This clonotype has more than one count but fewer than ten. V usage is TRBV12-3 or TRBV12-4 and J usage is TRBJ1-2; D is undetermined. The CDR3 loop spans 12 amino acids. The V gene lost 3 bases and the J gene lost 8 bases, with 10 bases spanning the gap. In DNA, the CDR3 is TGTGCCAGCAGTTTCGTCCCGAGGGGCTACACCTTC. The encoded protein is CASSFVPRGYTF.

This clonotype was seen at least ten times. The chain has TRBV5-1 and TRBJ2-1; TRBD1 aligns across 8 bases. The CDR3 is 15 amino acids. Per the germline V gene, CDR1 is SGHRS and CDR2 is YFSETQ. V dropped 2 bases and J dropped 0; count of bases not matched to a gene: 1. CDR3 amino acids: CASSLQGDSYNEQFF. The DNA of the CDR3 is TGCGCCAGCAGCTTACAGGGGGACTCCTACAATGAGCAGTTCTTC.

The CDR3 region is CASSANWGQGALYEQYF. CDR3 bases: TGTGCCAGCAGCGCCAATTGGGGACAGGGGGCTCTCTACGAGCAGTACTTC. This chain uses TRBV9 with TRBJ2-7, with 12 positions matching TRBD1. This CDR3 contains 17 residues. The ends lost 3 bases at V and 3 bases at J; junction bases unmatched: 10. CDR1 and CDR2 from the germline V gene are SGDLS and YYNGEE. Combining the CDR3 with reference TRBV9 and TRBJ2-7 gives the whole variable domain DSGVTQTPKHLITATGQRVTLRCSPRSGDLSVYWYQQSLDQGLQFLIQYYNGEERAKGNILERFSAQQFPDLHSELNLSSLELGDSALYFCASSANWGQGALYEQYFGPGTRLTVT.

The sample holds a few counts of this clonotype. The rearrangement joins TRBV6-5 to TRBJ1-2; D remains ambiguous. Trimming shortened V by 2 bases and J by 4 bases, and 11 bases separated the two germline ends. The length of the CDR3 is 14 residues. Germline assignment: CDR1 MNHEY and CDR2 SVGAGI. CDR3 bases: TGTGCCAGCAGTTACCTCCCAGGCACCTATGGCTACACCTTC. This gives the protein CASSYLPGTYGYTF.

This clonotype was observed a few times. This chain joins TRBV19 and TRBJ2-5; the match to TRBD1 covers 10 bases. The CDR3 extends over 13 amino acids. After removal of 6 bases from V and 5 bases from J, the junction contained 3 bases not matched to a gene. Germline CDR1 LNHDA, CDR2 SQIVND (reference sequence). The CDR3 DNA sequence: TGTGCCAGTAGCGACAGGGGGCGTGAGACCCAGTACTTC. As protein: CASSDRGRETQYF.

V gene TRBV7-6 combines with J gene TRBJ2-1; 7 bases agree with TRBD2. V trimming: 3 bases; J trimming: 3 bases; junction bases outside the gene matches: 8. Germline lookup yields CDR1 SGHVS and CDR2 FNYEAQ. This CDR3 comprises 16 residues. The DNA for the CDR3 is TGTGCCAGCAGCTTCCTCGAAGCGGGGAACTACAATGAGCAGTTCTTC. This sequence encodes CASSFLEAGNYNEQFF.

This rearrangement joins TRBV4-2 to TRBJ1-2; D not certain. V gave up 4 bases and J gave up 6 bases, with 12 bases separating them. The CDR3 is 13 residues long. CDR1 is LGHNA, CDR2 YNFKEQ, per germline. This CDR3 is CASSLSRVDGYTF. Written as DNA, the CDR3 is TGTGCCAGCAGCCTGAGTCGGGTGGATGGCTACACCTTC.

The CDR3 coding sequence is TGTGCCAGCAGGTACAGCGGGTCTGAAAAACTGTTTTTT. Translated, it gives CASRYSGSEKLFF. This sequence joins TRBV6-5 and TRBJ1-4; D call uncertain. The CDR3 loop spans 13 amino acids. From germline, CDR1 is MNHEY and CDR2 SVGAGI. Trimming cost V 6 bases and J 7 bases, with 12 bases left between them.

The table lists this clonotype with a few counts. The CDR3: CASSLDREGGYTF. CDR3 nucleotides: TGTGCCAGCAGCTTAGACAGGGAAGGGGGCTACACCTTC. The gene calls are TRBV7-2 and TRBJ1-2; tentatively, D is TRBD1 (6 bases). Germline values: CDR1 SGHTA, CDR2 FQGNSA. This CDR3 has 13 amino acids. The V and J ends lost 1 base and 8 bases respectively, with 11 bases between them.

V usage is TRBV15 and J usage is TRBJ1-6, with 8 bases fitting TRBD1. The V gene end was trimmed by 3 bases and the J gene end by 6 bases; junction bases not matched to a gene: 7. The germline CDR1 and CDR2 sequences are LNHNV and YYDKDF (reference sequence). The CDR3 loop spans 16 amino acids. The CDR3 protein is CATSRGGQGGNSPLHF. In DNA form, the CDR3 reads TGTGCCACCAGCAGGGGTGGACAGGGTGGTAATTCACCCCTCCACTTT.

The genes are TRBV29-1 and TRBJ2-7; 7 nucleotides align to TRBD1. This CDR3 is 11 amino acids long. V shed 4 bases, J shed 3 bases, and the junction held 0 bases outside the gene matches. Germline lookup yields CDR1 SQVTM and CDR2 ANQGSEA. CDR3 region: CSVGTGYEQYV. CDR3 DNA sequence: TGCAGCGTTGGGACAGGCTACGAGCAGTACGTC.

The table lists this clonotype with many counts. This CDR3 is CSASDRLFLEQYV. In DNA, the CDR3 is TGCAGTGCTAGCGACCGCCTCTTCCTCGAGCAGTACGTC. The V gene is TRBV20-1, the J gene TRBJ2-7; D is ambiguous. The CDR3 has 13 amino acids. V was cut by 3 bases and J by 6 bases, with 15 bases left in between. Looked up from germline, CDR1 is DFQATT and CDR2 is SNEGSKA (reference sequence).

V is TRBV6-6 and J is TRBJ2-7, with D perhaps TRBD2 (5 bases). Germline V gives CDR1 MNHNY, CDR2 SVGAGI (reference sequence). The CDR3 is 15 residues long. The V end lost 0 bases, the J end lost 2 bases, and 11 bases lay between the germline ends. This CDR3 reads CASSYSKEGPYEQYF. The CDR3 bases are TGTGCCAGCAGTTACTCGAAAGAGGGTCCCTACGAGCAGTACTTC.

This rearrangement joins TRBV24-1 to TRBJ2-2; 7 bases align to TRBD1. This CDR3 has 14 amino acids. Trimming cost V 4 bases and J 5 bases; bases outside gene matches: 3. The V gene's germline CDR1 is KGHDR and CDR2 SFDVKD. The CDR3, as DNA: TGTGCCACCAGTGAACAGGGGTGGACCGGGGAGCTGTTTTTT. It specifies CATSEQGWTGELFF.

This chain links TRBV4-3 with TRBJ2-5, with D perhaps assigned TRBD1 or TRBD2 (5 bases each). The CDR3 extends over 16 amino acids. CDR1 is LGHNA, CDR2 YSLEER, per germline. With 1 base removed from V and 2 bases from J, the gap between germline ends came to 14 bases. The CDR3: CASSQALGTAQETQYF. In DNA, the CDR3 is TGCGCCAGCAGCCAAGCCCTTGGGACCGCACAAGAGACCCAGTACTTC.